Below, 17 T cell receptor beta chains from the same sample are listed, as sequenced in a study of T cell clones after liver transplantation. Some clones are missing from TCRdb's copy, which holds only in-frame ones; the method was immunoSEQ multiplex PCR. The table lists tens of thousands of clones, around 80% of them singletons. Sequenced material: CD4+ T cells from blood, taken 48 months after liver transplant. Source of these receptors: a human patient who received a liver transplant. Part of the T cells may come from the graft donor.

The V and J genes are TRBV7-2 and TRBJ2-3; TRBD2 agrees at 12 bases. Germline V gives CDR1 SGHTA, CDR2 FQGNSA. J lost 1 base, V lost 0 bases, and 2 bases had no gene match. This CDR3 contains 17 residues. CDR3 bases: TGTGCCAGCAGCTTAGCCGCTAGCGGGGGGGGCACAGATACGCAGTATTTT. Translating it yields CASSLAASGGGTDTQYF.

The rearrangement joins TRBV4-1 to TRBJ2-1, with D perhaps being TRBD1 or TRBD2 (6 bases each). V lost 1 base and J 3 bases, leaving 13 bases between the germline ends. This CDR3 spans 16 amino acids. Germline V gene data show CDR1 as MGHRA and CDR2 as YSYEKL. For the CDR3, the DNA is TGCGCCAGCAGCCAAGTGTTCGGGGGCGTCTACAATGAGCAGTTCTTC. It encodes CASSQVFGGVYNEQFF.

Only one count was recorded for this clone. The V and J genes are TRBV30 and TRBJ2-5; D may correspond to TRBD1 or TRBD2 (6 bases each). This CDR3 has 14 residues. Trimming removed 6 bases from V and 4 bases from J, with 18 bases in between. Germline V gene sequence: CDR1 GTSNPN, CDR2 SVGIG (reference sequence). CDR3 region: CACGFAGEVETQYF. The CDR3 DNA follows: TGTGCCTGTGGGTTCGCAGGGGAGGTAGAGACCCAGTACTTC.

This clone has a single count. The chain carries TRBV19 and TRBJ1-5; weak D call: TRBD1 (6 bases). There are 12 residues in the CDR3. V was shortened by 9 bases and J by 5 bases, with 11 bases between the two germline ends. Germline loops: CDR1 LNHDA, CDR2 SQIVND (reference sequence). In DNA form, the CDR3 reads TGTGCCAGCCGGGACACAGATCAGCCCCAGCATTTT. This translates into CASRDTDQPQHF. Together with reference TRBV19 and TRBJ1-5, the CDR3 gives the full variable domain: DGGITQSPKYLFRKEGQNVTLSCEQNLNHDAMYWYRQDPGQGLRLIYYSQIVNDFQKGDIAEGYSVSREKKESFPLTVTSAQKNPTAFYLCASRDTDQPQHFGDGTRLSIL.

This chain joins TRBV9 and TRBJ1-2; 8 bases fit TRBD1. Per the germline V gene, CDR1 is SGDLS and CDR2 is YYNGEE. This CDR3 contains 15 residues. V gave up 5 bases and J gave up 8 bases; unmatched junction bases: 14. CDR3 nucleotide sequence: TGTGCCAGCAGGGCGCGGCATCAGGGGGCGGAAGGCTACACCTTC. It specifies CASRARHQGAEGYTF.

DNA of the CDR3: TGCGCCAGCAGCCCCACTAGGCCCGGGGAGCTGTTTTTT. Its protein product is CASSPTRPGELFF. V is TRBV4-3 and J is TRBJ2-2; TRBD2 might be the D (5 bases). The V and J ends lost 4 bases and 6 bases respectively, with 9 bases between them. Germline V lookup: CDR1 LGHNA, CDR2 YSLEER. There are 13 residues in the CDR3.

The count of this clone is one. V gene TRBV5-1 combines with J gene TRBJ1-1, with D hard to call. The CDR3 has 14 residues. Trimming stripped 2 bases from V and 2 bases from J, with 10 bases between. Germline lookup yields CDR1 SGHRS and CDR2 YFSETQ. The CDR3: CASSLETPNTEAFF. The CDR3 DNA reads as TGCGCCAGCAGCTTAGAGACACCAAACACTGAAGCTTTCTTT.

The rearrangement uses TRBV20-1 and TRBJ2-4; D unresolved. V lost 5 bases and J lost 11, with 10 bases in between. CDR1 is DFQATT, CDR2 SNEGSKA, per germline (reference sequence). The CDR3 extends over 10 amino acids. The CDR3 nucleotides are TGCAGTGCTTACGGCGCGTTTCAGTACTTC. Its protein is CSAYGAFQYF.

This clone has a single count. This chain links TRBV19 with TRBJ2-3, with TRBD2 identical over 14 bases. The CDR3 loop spans 16 amino acids. V lost 2 bases to trimming and J lost 4 bases; unmatched junction nucleotides: 2. The germline V gene has CDR1 LNHDA and CDR2 SQIVND (reference sequence). CDR3 protein: CASSISGLAGADTQYF. CDR3 DNA: TGTGCCAGTAGTATATCGGGACTAGCGGGAGCAGATACGCAGTATTTT.

V usage is TRBV7-2 and J usage is TRBJ2-7; D uncertain. Looked up from germline, CDR1 is SGHTA and CDR2 is FQGNSA. The V gene lost 2 bases and the J gene lost 2 bases, with 10 bases spanning the gap. The CDR3 is 14 residues long. The CDR3 nucleotides are TGTGCCAGCAGCTTAAAAAGCCAAACCTACGAGCAGTACTTC. Translated, it gives CASSLKSQTYEQYF.

The V gene is TRBV7-3, the J gene TRBJ2-2, with a weak D call TRBD1 (6 bases). The germline V gene encodes CDR1 SGHTA and CDR2 FQGTGA. CDR3 length: 16 amino acids. Trimming took off 5 bases at V and 4 bases at J, with 17 bases between the two ends. The CDR3 is CASSPSQTGFTGELFF. In nucleotides, the CDR3 is TGTGCCAGCAGCCCCAGTCAGACAGGTTTCACCGGGGAGCTGTTTTTT.

In its sample, this clone was seen a few times. This chain joins TRBV13 and TRBJ2-7; tentatively, D is TRBD1 or TRBD2 (5 bases each). V lost 2 bases to trimming and J lost 7 bases, with 24 bases between them. The CDR3 covers 17 residues. In germline, CDR1 is PRHDT, CDR2 FYEKMQ (reference sequence). CDR3 sequence: CASSLLPSLSSRGEQYF. CDR3 sequence (DNA): TGTGCCAGCAGCTTACTCCCCTCCCTATCTTCGAGGGGAGAGCAGTACTTC.

This clone was counted once. CDR3 protein: CASSVGPGAAGNTIYF. The CDR3 DNA reads as TGTGCCAGCAGCGTAGGCCCAGGGGCAGCCGGAAACACCATATATTTT. This chain links TRBV11-2 with TRBJ1-3; D might be TRBD1 (6 bases). The CDR3 has 16 amino acids. Germline CDR1 reads SGHAT; CDR2 reads FQNNGV. Trimming stripped 5 bases from V and 4 bases from J, with 18 bases between.

V gene TRBV6-5 combines with J gene TRBJ2-5; TRBD2 matches 10 bases. CDR3 size: 16 residues. V trimming: 0 bases; J trimming: 4 bases; junction bases outside the gene matches: 5. Germline CDR1 is MNHEY and CDR2 is SVGAGI. This CDR3 is CASSYSASGSRETQYF. The CDR3 DNA sequence: TGTGCCAGCAGTTACTCGGCTAGCGGGAGTAGAGAGACCCAGTACTTC.

The chain links TRBV15 to TRBJ2-7; TRBD2 is a possible D gene (6 bases). The CDR3 has 18 amino acids. Per the germline V gene, CDR1 is LNHNV and CDR2 is YYDKDF (reference sequence). V lost 5 bases and J lost 0, with 23 bases in between. The CDR3: CATSGGSSPAGSSYEQYF. The CDR3, as DNA: TGTGCCACCAGCGGCGGATCCAGCCCCGCCGGGAGCTCCTACGAGCAGTACTTC.

The CDR3 region is CASSTVPSGISYNEQFF. Written as DNA, the CDR3 is TGTGCCAGTAGTACGGTACCTAGCGGGATCTCCTACAATGAGCAGTTCTTC. The chain combines TRBV19 with TRBJ2-1; 9 bases align to TRBD2. Germline lookup yields CDR1 LNHDA and CDR2 SQIVND (reference sequence). The CDR3 covers 17 residues. After removal of 4 bases from V and 0 bases from J, the junction contained 7 bases not matched to a gene.

This clone was seen more than once but under ten times. The genes are TRBV2 and TRBJ2-7; 7 bases fit TRBD1. Germline V gene data show CDR1 as SNHLY and CDR2 as FYNNEI. This CDR3 is 15 amino acids long. The V and J ends lost 4 bases and 5 bases, in that order; junction bases with no gene match: 11. The DNA for the CDR3 is TGTGCCAGCAGTGGGTTCCGACAGGGAAGAAACGAGCAGTACTTC. Its protein is CASSGFRQGRNEQYF.